The 30 T cell receptor beta chains below come from one sample, sequenced in a study of cytomegalovirus exposure and HLA in healthy donors (dated by TCRdb to the late 2010s). Libraries were built with the immunoSEQ multiplex PCR assay. This immuneACCESS table, as held by TCRdb, lists in-frame sequences with V and J called but not all clones. Of the missing ones, under half trace to an unresolved V gene in checked studies; the others have no known cause. Here the sample has 150,000 to 200,000 clones; 84% occur a single time. Approximately 7% of the sample rests with the top ten. Specimen: PBMCs. The receptors come from a young man in good health and CMV-seropositive.

The chain recombines TRBV5-4 with TRBJ2-7; 10 bases are a match to TRBD1. Germline V gene data show CDR1 as SGHNT and CDR2 as YYREEE (reference sequence). V shed 4 bases, J shed 7 bases, and the junction held 11 bases outside the gene matches. The length of the CDR3 is 15 residues. In nucleotides, the CDR3 is TGTGCCAGCAGCCCCCGGGACAGGGGCGGTCTGGAGCAGTACTTC. Its protein product is CASSPRDRGGLEQYF. Full variable domain (rest looked up from reference TRBV5-4 and TRBJ2-7): ETGVTQSPTHLIKTRGQQVTLRCSSQSGHNTVSWYQQALGQGPQFIFQYYREEENGRGNFPPRFSGLQFPNYSSELNVNALELDDSALYLCASSPRDRGGLEQYFGPGTRLTVT.

The chain couples TRBV2 to TRBJ2-1, with 7 bases that match TRBD2. From germline, CDR1 is SNHLY and CDR2 FYNNEI. V was pared by 11 bases and J by 6 bases, with 13 bases of the junction left unmatched. The CDR3 covers 14 residues. As DNA, the CDR3 is TGTGCCGGTTCAATCGGCGGGGGAGGCAATGAGCAGTTCTTC. Its translation: CAGSIGGGGNEQFF.

The table lists this clone with a few counts. The chain employs TRBV7-2 and TRBJ2-5; TRBD2 might be the D (7 bases). Germline assignment: CDR1 SGHTA and CDR2 FQGNSA. CDR3 length equals 14 residues. The V end was cut by 5 bases, the J end by 5 bases, with 15 bases between. The CDR3 is CASSALQGGETQYF. The CDR3 nucleotides are TGTGCCAGCAGCGCACTACAGGGAGGGGAGACCCAGTACTTC.

CDR3 amino acids: CASQGFTYEQYF. The CDR3 bases are TGTGCCAGCCAGGGATTCACCTACGAGCAGTACTTC. The chain links TRBV28 to TRBJ2-7, with D maybe TRBD1 (5 bases). Trimming left V 8 bases short and J 2 bases short, with 10 bases between. CDR1 and CDR2 (germline): MDHEN, SYDVKM. The CDR3 spans 12 residues.

A remark on this clone: Other DNA sequences within the sample encode an identical CDR3. J is TRBJ2-7 and V is TRBV11-2; D not resolved. The germline V and J ends were trimmed by 4 bases and 4 bases, with 5 bases remaining between them. The germline gives CDR1 SGHAT, CDR2 FQNNGV. The CDR3 contains 11 residues. CDR3 in DNA: TGTGCCAGCAGCTCGTATTACGAGCAGTACTTC. It is translated as CASSSYYEQYF. Filled out from reference TRBV11-2 and TRBJ2-7, the complete variable domain reads EAGVAQSPRYKIIEKRQSVAFWCNPISGHATLYWYQQILGQGPKLLIQFQNNGVVDDSQLPKDRFSAERLKGVDSTLKIQPAKLEDSAVYLCASSSYYEQYFGPGTRLTVT.

This clone has a single count. The rearrangement uses TRBV28 and TRBJ1-5; 10 nucleotides line up with TRBD1. This CDR3 spans 17 amino acids. Losses at the gene ends were 4 bases for V and 4 bases for J; bases not matched to a gene: 10. Germline V gene data show CDR1 as MDHEN and CDR2 as SYDVKM. In nucleotides, the CDR3 is TGTGCCAGCAGTTCCCTGACAGGGGGCTTAGGGAATCAGCCCCAGCATTTT. Its translation: CASSSLTGGLGNQPQHF.

The V gene is TRBV25-1, the J gene TRBJ2-1; D gene ambiguous. The CDR3 totals 15 residues. CDR1 is MGHDK, CDR2 SYGVNS, per germline. V was cut by 3 bases and J by 10 bases, with 19 bases left in between. CDR3 DNA sequence: TGTGCCAGCAGTGAGTCCCTGGCCGGCCAGGTGGAGCAGTTCTTC. Translated, it gives CASSESLAGQVEQFF. The full variable domain, in which reference TRBV25-1 and TRBJ2-1 provide the parts outside the CDR3, is EADIYQTPRYLVIGTGKKITLECSQTMGHDKMYWYQQDPGMELHLIHYSYGVNSTEKGDLSSESTVSRIRTEHFPLTLESARPSHTSQYLCASSESLAGQVEQFFGPGTRLTVL.

The rearrangement joins TRBV7-9 to TRBJ2-7; a weak D match, TRBD2 (5 bases). Germline V gene sequence: CDR1 SEHNR, CDR2 FQNEAQ (reference sequence). The CDR3 has 14 residues. V lost 4 bases, J lost 5 bases, and 15 bases lay in between. CDR3 protein: CASSSSYRGNEQYF. DNA of the CDR3: TGTGCCAGCAGCTCATCCTACCGGGGTAACGAGCAGTACTTC.

The gene calls are TRBV28 and TRBJ1-3; 8 bases match TRBD1. The CDR3 contains 17 residues. Trimming cost V 4 bases and J 0 bases; bases outside gene matches: 8. CDR1 MDHEN and CDR2 SYDVKM come from the germline V gene. The CDR3 DNA reads as TGTGCCAGCAGTTCCCCTCGGGACAGGAGCTCTGGAAACACCATATATTTT. Protein product: CASSSPRDRSSGNTIYF.

This chain links TRBV11-3 with TRBJ1-1; D is uncertain. CDR1 is SGHNT and CDR2 is YENEEA in the germline V gene. The V end was cut by 11 bases, the J end by 5 bases, with 15 bases between. The CDR3 covers 12 residues. The CDR3 region is CACGRSGTEAFF. CDR3 bases: TGTGCCTGCGGGCGCTCGGGTACTGAAGCTTTCTTT.

V and J are TRBV19 and TRBJ2-7; D perhaps matches TRBD1 (5 bases). Trimming cost V 4 bases and J 2 bases, with 15 bases left between them. The CDR3 extends over 15 amino acids. Germline lookup yields CDR1 LNHDA and CDR2 SQIVND (reference sequence). The CDR3 is CASSKETAIPYEQYF. CDR3 coding DNA: TGTGCCAGTAGTAAGGAGACAGCGATACCCTACGAGCAGTACTTC.

The V gene is TRBV13, the J gene TRBJ2-7; no firm D call. Trimming pared 3 bases from V and 2 bases from J, leaving 5 bases between. This CDR3 spans 12 amino acids. The germline gives CDR1 PRHDT, CDR2 FYEKMQ (reference sequence). As DNA, the CDR3 is TGTGCCAGCAGCTTGAGAACCTACGAGCAGTACTTC. It is translated as CASSLRTYEQYF.

The gene calls are TRBV6-5 and TRBJ2-3; 9 bases fit TRBD2. Germline V gene lookup returns CDR1 MNHEY and CDR2 SVGAGI. V gave up 4 bases and J gave up 6 bases; unmatched junction bases: 5. This CDR3 is 14 amino acids long. CDR3 DNA: TGTGCCAGCAGTTTCGGACTAGCGTCGGATACGCAGTATTTT. Protein product: CASSFGLASDTQYF.

This chain connects TRBV4-1 to TRBJ2-7; D not resolved. Germline CDR1 MGHRA, CDR2 YSYEKL. The CDR3 runs 13 residues. V lost 3 bases, J lost 5 bases, and 11 bases lay in between. The CDR3 nucleotides are TGCGCCAGCAGCCACAGTTTCCGGGACGAGCAGTACTTC. Translating it yields CASSHSFRDEQYF.

The chain couples TRBV6-5 to TRBJ2-7; the D gene is possibly TRBD1 (5 bases). CDR3 length: 15 amino acids. CDR1 and CDR2 (germline): MNHEY, SVGAGI. Trimming left V 0 bases short and J 2 bases short, with 11 bases between. CDR3 sequence: CASSYSQGWPYEQYF. The CDR3 DNA is TGTGCCAGCAGTTACTCGCAGGGATGGCCCTACGAGCAGTACTTC.

This clone was seen more than once but under ten times. The rearrangement joins TRBV7-3 to TRBJ2-7; the D gene is possibly TRBD2 (6 bases). Trimming cost V 5 bases and J 6 bases, with 14 bases left between them. Germline-derived CDR1 and CDR2 are SGHTA and FQGTGA. This CDR3 comprises 13 residues. The chain's CDR3 is CASSLGGRREQYF. The CDR3 DNA is TGTGCCAGCAGCCTCGGGGGACGGCGCGAGCAGTACTTC. Full variable domain (remainder filled in from reference TRBV7-3 and TRBJ2-7): GAGVSQTPSNKVTEKGKYVELRCDPISGHTALYWYRQSLGQGPEFLIYFQGTGAADDSGLPNDRFFAVRPEGSVSTLKIQRTERGDSAVYLCASSLGGRREQYFGPGTRLTVT.

The V and J genes are TRBV18 and TRBJ2-1; D is unresolved. The V end was cut by 1 base, the J end by 8 bases, with 9 bases between. The CDR3 extends over 13 amino acids. Per the germline V gene, CDR1 is KGHSH and CDR2 is LQKENI. Written as DNA, the CDR3 is TGTGCCAGCTCACCACAGGAGAGCGATGAGCAGTTCTTC. Its translation is CASSPQESDEQFF.

The chain is built from TRBV28 and TRBJ2-4; 8 positions match TRBD1. This CDR3 is 15 amino acids long. Germline CDR1 is MDHEN and CDR2 is SYDVKM. J gave up 1 base and V 6 bases, and 5 bases lay outside the gene matches. The CDR3 DNA sequence: TGTGCCAGCAGCCCGACAGGGGTCGCCAAAAACATTCAGTACTTC. This gives the protein CASSPTGVAKNIQYF.

The chain couples TRBV29-1 to TRBJ1-2, with 8 positions matching TRBD1. V gave up 4 bases and J gave up 7 bases; unmatched junction bases: 8. The germline CDR1 and CDR2 sequences are SQVTM and ANQGSEA. This CDR3 has 13 residues. CDR3 amino acids: CSVGWQGALGYTF. Here the CDR3 DNA reads TGCAGCGTTGGTTGGCAGGGGGCGCTTGGCTACACCTTC.

The chain uses TRBV2 and TRBJ1-2; tentatively, D is TRBD1 (6 bases). CDR1 is SNHLY, CDR2 FYNNEI, per germline. Trimming removed 10 bases at V and 8 bases at J, with 17 bases between. This CDR3 region has 12 residues. In DNA, the CDR3 is TGTGCCAACCCGGACAGATCCGGCGGCTACACCTTC. Amino acids: CANPDRSGGYTF.

The CDR3: CASSTTGGGYNEQFF. The CDR3 DNA reads TGTGCCAGCTCAACGACGGGGGGTGGGTACAATGAGCAGTTCTTC. V is TRBV27 and J is TRBJ2-1, with TRBD2 matching over 7 bases. CDR3 length: 15 residues. V was pared by 8 bases and J by 4 bases, with 11 bases of the junction left unmatched. In germline, CDR1 is MNHEY, CDR2 SMNVEV (reference sequence).

The CDR3 DNA follows: TGTGCCAGCAGCCAAGAGGGGGTGGGTGAAGCTTTCTTT. This gives the protein CASSQEGVGEAFF. The chain couples TRBV7-3 to TRBJ1-1; TRBD1 is a possible D gene (6 bases). There are 13 residues in the CDR3. Between the trimmed V and J ends, which lost 5 bases and 7 bases, there was a span of 14 bases. The germline gives CDR1 SGHTA, CDR2 FQGTGA.

V usage is TRBV6-1 and J usage is TRBJ2-7, with 7 nucleotides matching TRBD1. Unmatched junction bases numbered 4, after V lost 6 bases and J lost 2 bases. From germline, CDR1 is MNHNS and CDR2 SASEGT. CDR3 size: 13 residues. CDR3 amino acids: CASRQGITYEQYF. The CDR3 nucleotides read TGTGCCAGCAGACAGGGGATCACCTACGAGCAGTACTTC.

This clone has a handful of counts. The rearrangement joins TRBV6-4 to TRBJ2-3; 9 nucleotides agree with TRBD2. CDR3 length equals 17 residues. Trimming cost V 2 bases and J 4 bases; bases outside gene matches: 10. CDR1 MRHNA and CDR2 SNTAGT come from the germline V gene. CDR3 sequence reads: CASSDAFSGSGADTQYF. CDR3 DNA sequence: TGTGCCAGCAGTGACGCCTTTAGCGGGAGCGGGGCAGATACGCAGTATTTT.

A single count supports this clone. V and J are TRBV10-3 and TRBJ2-2; 10 bases align to TRBD2. The CDR3 is 15 residues long. The V gene's germline CDR1 is ENHRY and CDR2 SYGVKD. V was clipped by 6 bases and J by 6 bases; unmatched bases: 7. The CDR3 nucleotides are TGTGCCATCAGGGGAGCGGGAGGGCTTCCCGGGGAGCTGTTTTTT. This gives the protein CAIRGAGGLPGELFF.

The V and J genes are TRBV13 and TRBJ2-3; D remains ambiguous. The germline gives CDR1 PRHDT, CDR2 FYEKMQ (reference sequence). Trimming shortened V by 5 bases and J by 4 bases, and 4 bases separated the two germline ends. There are 11 residues in the CDR3. This chain's CDR3 is CASSRADTQYF. CDR3 nucleotide sequence: TGTGCCAGCAGCCGGGCAGATACGCAGTATTTT.

As concerns this clone: At one boundary the junction diverges from the germline segment, which might be a read error. V usage is TRBV27 and J usage is TRBJ2-7, with 9 bases aligning to TRBD2. Germline lookup yields CDR1 MNHEY and CDR2 SMNVEV (reference sequence). The CDR3 is 13 amino acids. CDR3 amino acids: CASSGTSSHEQYF. The CDR3 DNA follows: TGTGCCAGCTCCGGGACTAGCTCCCACGAGCAGTACTTC.

Only one count was recorded for this clone. The chain couples TRBV6-6 to TRBJ2-7; D is perhaps TRBD2 (5 bases). Trimming stripped 5 bases from V and 4 bases from J, with 12 bases between. The CDR3 is made up of 13 amino acids. Germline-derived CDR1 and CDR2 are MNHNY and SVGAGI (reference sequence). The CDR3 loop reads CASSTRRLYEQYF. CDR3 sequence (DNA): TGTGCCAGCAGTACCCGGCGACTATACGAGCAGTACTTC.

Comment on this clone: Within the sample, other DNA sequences also encode this same CDR3. The rearrangement uses TRBV29-1 and TRBJ2-1, with D uncertain. Trimming took off 6 bases at V and 4 bases at J, with 7 bases between the two ends. Per germline, CDR1 SQVTM and CDR2 ANQGSEA. The CDR3 is 11 amino acids. In DNA form, the CDR3 reads TGCAGCGTATCCTCTTACAATGAGCAGTTCTTC. Protein product: CSVSSYNEQFF.

A single count supports this clone. The chain links TRBV19 to TRBJ2-1; D not resolved. The length of the CDR3 is 13 residues. With 7 bases removed from V and 7 bases from J, the gap between germline ends came to 14 bases. Looked up from germline, CDR1 is LNHDA and CDR2 is SQIVND (reference sequence). The CDR3 spells CASTSPAVNEQFF. CDR3 nucleotide sequence: TGTGCCAGTACGAGCCCTGCCGTTAATGAGCAGTTCTTC.